The text below deals with one TCR beta chain. The antigen remains undetermined. Other nucleotide sequences from this sample produce the same CDR3. Repertoires were generated with immunoSEQ multiplex PCR, while TCRdb's copy carries only in-frame clones and drops some. Of about 1.5 million clones listed, approximately 98% are singletons. All donors were Caucasian adults living in Nashville, Tennessee. A CD45RA-negative memory subset and a CD45RA+ naive subset were separated from the CD4+ cells. This sample stems from a study of shared clonotypes between healthy human individuals. At the level of the study: Every donor yielded three CD4 naive, three CD4 memory, two CD8 naive and one CD8 memory plate.

General observations from the study: Non-shared clonotypes displayed generation probabilities falling below those of clonotypes present in all four donors.

V lost 3 bases, J lost 4 bases, and 2 bases stayed unmatched. This CDR3 is built from 14 residues. From germline, CDR1 is LNHDA and CDR2 SQIVND (reference sequence). This receptor was identified in a man between 25 and 39 years old in good health. The V and J genes are TRBV19 and TRBJ1-5, with 8 bases matching TRBD1. Sequencing input: naive CD4+ T cells sorted from blood. Indicated subset: CD45RA+ positively selected. CDR3 bases: TGTGCCAGTAGTATCCGACAGGGGAATCAGCCCCAGCATTTT. Translated: CASSIRQGNQPQHF.